This entry is about one T cell receptor (beta chain). One end of the junction does not line up with germline, which may come from a read error. This sample was taken from a study of blood T cell repertoires in COVID-19. Clones were read by immunoSEQ multiplex PCR, and TCRdb kept only the in-frame ones, dropping some. The sample yields 15,000 to 20,000 clones, around 81% seen once. The CDR3 length is 15 residues. The germline V gene encodes CDR1 SGHAT and CDR2 FQNNGV. The V call is TRBV11-2, the J call TRBJ2-2; D call uncertain. Sequenced: peripheral blood. The TCR originated in a man between 35 and 55 years old with active or convalescent COVID-19. CDR3 nucleotides: TGTGCCAGCACCTTATATGGGCGAGTCACCGGGGAGCTGTTTTTT. Translated, it gives CASTLYGRVTGELFF.